The rows below give T cell receptor beta chains drawn from one sample of a study of cytomegalovirus exposure and HLA in healthy donors. Sequencing used immunoSEQ multiplex PCR; TCRdb keeps in-frame clones, though not all of them. The profile shows under 300,000 clones, 80% to 85% of them singletons. Source material: PBMCs. The receptors come from a woman in her fifties or sixties in good health and CMV-seropositive. The CDR3 runs from the conserved cysteine through the conserved F or W. D genes are given only for firm matches. Clone size is stated in some rows and not others, as once, few, many or a class when expanded.

CDR3 DNA: TGCGCCAGCAGCTTGGTGGGACTCGATTCAGATACGCAGTATTTT; CDR3 protein: CASSLVGLDSDTQYF; D gene: .; clone size: .; V gene: TRBV5-1; CDR3 length: 15; J gene: TRBJ2-3
CDR3 DNA: TGTGCCTCCTCCAGGGGAGAGACCCAGTACTTC; CDR3 protein: CASSRGETQYF; D gene: .; clone size: .; V gene: TRBV10-3; CDR3 length: 11; J gene: TRBJ2-5
CDR3 DNA: TGTGCCAGCTCACCACCCGGACAGAAAGTCTCTGGAAACACCATATATTTT; CDR3 protein: CASSPPGQKVSGNTIYF; D gene: .; clone size: .; V gene: TRBV18; CDR3 length: 17; J gene: TRBJ1-3
CDR3 DNA: TGTGCCCGGGCCACGGGACATCCGAACACTGAAGCTTTCTTT; CDR3 protein: CARATGHPNTEAFF; D gene: .; clone size: .; V gene: TRBV2; CDR3 length: 14; J gene: TRBJ1-1
CDR3 DNA: TGTGCCAGCAGTGTTTGGCTAGCGGGGTTCTCGGACTACGAGCAGTACTTC; CDR3 protein: CASSVWLAGFSDYEQYF; D gene: TRBD2; clone size: .; V gene: TRBV6-1; CDR3 length: 17; J gene: TRBJ2-7
CDR3 DNA: TGTGCCATCAGCTCGGGACTACAGAGCAATGAGCAGTTCTTC; CDR3 protein: CAISSGLQSNEQFF; D gene: TRBD2; clone size: .; V gene: TRBV10-3; CDR3 length: 14; J gene: TRBJ2-1
CDR3 DNA: TGTGCCAGCAGTTACGGACTCTTACGCACAGATACGCAGTATTTT; CDR3 protein: CASSYGLLRTDTQYF; D gene: .; clone size: few; V gene: TRBV6-5; CDR3 length: 15; J gene: TRBJ2-3
CDR3 DNA: TGTGCCAGCTCACCGACAGGGGCCACTATGAACACTGAAGCTTTCTTT; CDR3 protein: CASSPTGATMNTEAFF; D gene: TRBD1; clone size: once; V gene: TRBV18; CDR3 length: 16; J gene: TRBJ1-1
CDR3 DNA: TGTGCCAGCATGCAGGGGGATATGGACACTGAAGCTTTCTTT; CDR3 protein: CASMQGDMDTEAFF; D gene: TRBD1; clone size: .; V gene: TRBV6-1; CDR3 length: 14; J gene: TRBJ1-1
CDR3 DNA: TGTGCCGCCCAGCCGGGACAGCTATTCTATGGCTACACCTTC; CDR3 protein: CAAQPGQLFYGYTF; D gene: TRBD1; clone size: .; V gene: TRBV10-3; CDR3 length: 14; J gene: TRBJ1-2
CDR3 DNA: TGTGCCAGCAGCTTAAGGGGCCAAGTTAGTTCCGAGCAGTACTTC; CDR3 protein: CASSLRGQVSSEQYF; D gene: .; clone size: .; V gene: TRBV7-8; CDR3 length: 15; J gene: TRBJ2-7
CDR3 DNA: TGTGCCAGCGCCCCAGACAGGGCTAAGACCGGGGAGCTGTTTTTT; CDR3 protein: CASAPDRAKTGELFF; D gene: TRBD1; clone size: .; V gene: TRBV2; CDR3 length: 15; J gene: TRBJ2-2
CDR3 DNA: TGTGCCAGTAGTATAGGGGGGGGGATCTACTCTGGGGCCAACGTCCTGACTTTC; CDR3 protein: CASSIGGGIYSGANVLTF; D gene: TRBD2; clone size: .; V gene: TRBV19; CDR3 length: 18; J gene: TRBJ2-6
CDR3 DNA: TGTGCCAGCAGTTTGACTGATGGCTACACCTTC; CDR3 protein: CASSLTDGYTF; D gene: .; clone size: .; V gene: TRBV28; CDR3 length: 11; J gene: TRBJ1-2
CDR3 DNA: TGTGCCACGACCGGGACTAGCAGAGCCCAGTACTTC; CDR3 protein: CATTGTSRAQYF; D gene: TRBD2; clone size: once; V gene: TRBV19; CDR3 length: 12; J gene: TRBJ2-5
CDR3 DNA: TGTGCCAGCAGCTTAGCGGGGTTGGAGCAGTACTTC; CDR3 protein: CASSLAGLEQYF; D gene: .; clone size: .; V gene: TRBV11-2; CDR3 length: 12; J gene: TRBJ2-7
CDR3 DNA: TGCGCCAGCAGTCTAGGTGGGTCCTACGAGCAGTACTTC; CDR3 protein: CASSLGGSYEQYF; D gene: .; clone size: .; V gene: TRBV10-1; CDR3 length: 13; J gene: TRBJ2-7
CDR3 DNA: TGTGCCAGCAGTGAAGAAGCTAGCGGAGGAAGGATCAATGAGCAGTTCTTC; CDR3 protein: CASSEEASGGRINEQFF; D gene: TRBD2; clone size: few; V gene: TRBV6-1; CDR3 length: 17; J gene: TRBJ2-1
CDR3 DNA: TGCGCCAGCAGACCAGGACAGACGAACACCGGGGAGCTGTTTTTT; CDR3 protein: CASRPGQTNTGELFF; D gene: .; clone size: .; V gene: TRBV5-1; CDR3 length: 15; J gene: TRBJ2-2
CDR3 DNA: TGTGCCAGCAGTTTACAGGGGGCTGAAGCTTTCTTT; CDR3 protein: CASSLQGAEAFF; D gene: TRBD1; clone size: .; V gene: TRBV2; CDR3 length: 12; J gene: TRBJ1-1
CDR3 DNA: TGTGCCAGCAGTGAACTCCGGGAAGGAAATGAGCAGTTCTTC; CDR3 protein: CASSELREGNEQFF; D gene: .; clone size: .; V gene: TRBV25-1; CDR3 length: 14; J gene: TRBJ2-1
CDR3 DNA: TGTGCCAGCAGTGAAAGCAGGGATCAGCCCCAGCATTTT; CDR3 protein: CASSESRDQPQHF; D gene: .; clone size: once; V gene: TRBV6-1; CDR3 length: 13; J gene: TRBJ1-5
CDR3 DNA: TGTGCCAGCTTGGGCCCGGAGGATGAGCAGTTCTTC; CDR3 protein: CASLGPEDEQFF; D gene: .; clone size: .; V gene: TRBV2; CDR3 length: 12; J gene: TRBJ2-1
CDR3 DNA: TGTGCCAGTAGTCTCGGACAGATCTATGGCTACACCTTC; CDR3 protein: CASSLGQIYGYTF; D gene: .; clone size: .; V gene: TRBV19; CDR3 length: 13; J gene: TRBJ1-2
CDR3 DNA: TGTGCCAGTAGTATATACGGGGAATCAGGTGGCTACACCTTC; CDR3 protein: CASSIYGESGGYTF; D gene: .; clone size: .; V gene: TRBV19; CDR3 length: 14; J gene: TRBJ1-2
CDR3 DNA: TGTGCCAGCAGTTCCCCACAGGGCGAGAACACTGAAGCTTTCTTT; CDR3 protein: CASSSPQGENTEAFF; D gene: .; clone size: .; V gene: TRBV28; CDR3 length: 15; J gene: TRBJ1-1
CDR3 DNA: TGTGCCAGCAGTGAAGACAGGGTCTTCTCCTACAATGAGCAGTTCTTC; CDR3 protein: CASSEDRVFSYNEQFF; D gene: TRBD1; clone size: .; V gene: TRBV25-1; CDR3 length: 16; J gene: TRBJ2-1
CDR3 DNA: TGTGCCCTTCAACAGGGGGCGGGCACTGAAGCTTTCTTT; CDR3 protein: CALQQGAGTEAFF; D gene: TRBD1; clone size: .; V gene: TRBV10-3; CDR3 length: 13; J gene: TRBJ1-1
CDR3 DNA: TGTGCCAGCAGCTTAAAGCGAGGGTCTAGCGCGACCGACTTTATAAATGAGCAGTTCTTC; CDR3 protein: CASSLKRGSSATDFINEQFF; D gene: .; clone size: few; V gene: TRBV11-3; CDR3 length: 20; J gene: TRBJ2-1
CDR3 DNA: TGTGCCAGCAGTCCCCAGGGACAGGGGTCTGGGCCCCAGCATTTT; CDR3 protein: CASSPQGQGSGPQHF; D gene: TRBD1; clone size: .; V gene: TRBV6-1; CDR3 length: 15; J gene: TRBJ1-5
CDR3 DNA: TGTGCCAGCAGTGAAACCCCGACTAGCGGACAGAGAGATACGCAGTATTTT; CDR3 protein: CASSETPTSGQRDTQYF; D gene: TRBD2; clone size: .; V gene: TRBV6-1; CDR3 length: 17; J gene: TRBJ2-3
CDR3 DNA: TGTGCCAGCAGCCCCTCAGGTCCCGAGCAGTACTTC; CDR3 protein: CASSPSGPEQYF; D gene: .; clone size: .; V gene: TRBV11-2; CDR3 length: 12; J gene: TRBJ2-7
CDR3 DNA: TGTGCCAGCAGCCCAAGCCTGGGCAGAAACACTGAAGCTTTCTTT; CDR3 protein: CASSPSLGRNTEAFF; D gene: .; clone size: .; V gene: TRBV7-9; CDR3 length: 15; J gene: TRBJ1-1
CDR3 DNA: TGTGCCACCAGCAGAGAACAGGGCAGGTACGAGCAGTACTTC; CDR3 protein: CATSREQGRYEQYF; D gene: .; clone size: .; V gene: TRBV15; CDR3 length: 14; J gene: TRBJ2-7
CDR3 DNA: TGTGCCAGCAGCCCGGTGACAGGGGAATCACCCCTCCACTTT; CDR3 protein: CASSPVTGESPLHF; D gene: TRBD1; clone size: .; V gene: TRBV5-6; CDR3 length: 14; J gene: TRBJ1-6
CDR3 DNA: TGCGCCAGCAGCCAGGGTGGACTAGCGGCTTACAATGAGCAGTTCTTC; CDR3 protein: CASSQGGLAAYNEQFF; D gene: TRBD2; clone size: .; V gene: TRBV4-1; CDR3 length: 16; J gene: TRBJ2-1
CDR3 DNA: TGTGCCAGCAGTGCCCAGGGCCTTCGGGGCTACACCTTC; CDR3 protein: CASSAQGLRGYTF; D gene: .; clone size: few; V gene: TRBV6-1; CDR3 length: 13; J gene: TRBJ1-2
CDR3 DNA: TGTGCCAGCAGCTTAAGACGGGCACCGCGGGGGTTTTCCTACAATGAGCAGTTCTTC; CDR3 protein: CASSLRRAPRGFSYNEQFF; D gene: TRBD2; clone size: .; V gene: TRBV7-3; CDR3 length: 19; J gene: TRBJ2-1
CDR3 DNA: TGTGCCAGCAGTTACGGTAGGGGACAGCCCCAGCATTTT; CDR3 protein: CASSYGRGQPQHF; D gene: .; clone size: .; V gene: TRBV6-5; CDR3 length: 13; J gene: TRBJ1-5
CDR3 DNA: TGTGCCAGCAGCCTACCCCAACCTGACAGGGTGAGAGGCTACACCTTC; CDR3 protein: CASSLPQPDRVRGYTF; D gene: TRBD1; clone size: .; V gene: TRBV28; CDR3 length: 16; J gene: TRBJ1-2
CDR3 DNA: TGCGCCAGCAGCTTAAGTGCTAGCGGGAGGGCCGGGTCCTACGAGCAGTACTTC; CDR3 protein: CASSLSASGRAGSYEQYF; D gene: TRBD2; clone size: .; V gene: TRBV5-1; CDR3 length: 18; J gene: TRBJ2-7
CDR3 DNA: TGTGCCAGCTGGGGGGGACAGGGGATCTCACTACGCGAGCAGTACTTC; CDR3 protein: CASWGGQGISLREQYF; D gene: TRBD1; clone size: .; V gene: TRBV27; CDR3 length: 16; J gene: TRBJ2-7
CDR3 DNA: TGTGCCAGCAGCGTAGAAGGGATGGGACTAGCGGGAGGGGATGAGCAGTTCTTC; CDR3 protein: CASSVEGMGLAGGDEQFF; D gene: TRBD2; clone size: .; V gene: TRBV9; CDR3 length: 18; J gene: TRBJ2-1
CDR3 DNA: TGTGCCAGCAGCCGATTCAAAGGGGGCACCGGGGAGCTGTTTTTT; CDR3 protein: CASSRFKGGTGELFF; D gene: .; clone size: .; V gene: TRBV14; CDR3 length: 15; J gene: TRBJ2-2
CDR3 DNA: TGTGCCAGCAGTGAACTACAGGGGGCGTACGGCTACACCTTC; CDR3 protein: CASSELQGAYGYTF; D gene: TRBD1; clone size: .; V gene: TRBV6-1; CDR3 length: 14; J gene: TRBJ1-2
CDR3 DNA: TGTGCCAGCTCACTTGGACTAGCGGGCACAGATACGCAGTATTTT; CDR3 protein: CASSLGLAGTDTQYF; D gene: TRBD2; clone size: .; V gene: TRBV18; CDR3 length: 15; J gene: TRBJ2-3
CDR3 DNA: TGTGCCAGCAGCGTCGTCGACACCGGGGAGCTGTTTTTT; CDR3 protein: CASSVVDTGELFF; D gene: .; clone size: .; V gene: TRBV9; CDR3 length: 13; J gene: TRBJ2-2
CDR3 DNA: TGTGCCAGCAGCCCTGGACAGACCTACGAGCAGTACTTC; CDR3 protein: CASSPGQTYEQYF; D gene: .; clone size: .; V gene: TRBV28; CDR3 length: 13; J gene: TRBJ2-7
CDR3 DNA: TGTGCCAGCAGTCGACAGGGGACGGACTATGGCTACACCTTC; CDR3 protein: CASSRQGTDYGYTF; D gene: TRBD1; clone size: .; V gene: TRBV6-5; CDR3 length: 14; J gene: TRBJ1-2
CDR3 DNA: TGCGCCAGCAGTGAAGGACAGGGTGATGACACCGGGGAGCTGTTTTTT; CDR3 protein: CASSEGQGDDTGELFF; D gene: TRBD1; clone size: .; V gene: TRBV5-1; CDR3 length: 16; J gene: TRBJ2-2
CDR3 DNA: TGCGCCAGCAGCTTGGGAACAGACTATGGCTACACCTTC; CDR3 protein: CASSLGTDYGYTF; D gene: .; clone size: once; V gene: TRBV5-1; CDR3 length: 13; J gene: TRBJ1-2
CDR3 DNA: TGTGCCAGCAGCGTTAGTAGCGGGATCCTTGGCGCCTACAATGAGCAGTTCTTC; CDR3 protein: CASSVSSGILGAYNEQFF; D gene: TRBD2; clone size: .; V gene: TRBV9; CDR3 length: 18; J gene: TRBJ2-1
CDR3 DNA: TGTGCCAGCAGCAAAGACAAGAATCAGCCCCAGCATTTT; CDR3 protein: CASSKDKNQPQHF; D gene: .; clone size: .; V gene: TRBV7-2; CDR3 length: 13; J gene: TRBJ1-5
CDR3 DNA: TGCAGCGTTGTCAAAGCGGGAGTCGTCAATGAGCAGTTCTTC; CDR3 protein: CSVVKAGVVNEQFF; D gene: TRBD2; clone size: .; V gene: TRBV29-1; CDR3 length: 14; J gene: TRBJ2-1
CDR3 DNA: TGCGCCAGCAGCTTGGAAGCAGGGGTCTACGAGCAGTACTTC; CDR3 protein: CASSLEAGVYEQYF; D gene: .; clone size: .; V gene: TRBV5-1; CDR3 length: 14; J gene: TRBJ2-7